This passage covers 26 T cell receptor beta chains from one sample sequenced in a study of cytomegalovirus exposure and HLA in healthy donors. The study ran its PCR with 60 Vbeta and 13 Jbeta primers. Some clones are missing from TCRdb's copy, which holds only in-frame ones; the method was immunoSEQ multiplex PCR. The sample lists some 180,000 clones, around 78% occurring once. The sequencing input was PBMCs. The receptors were gathered from a man under 40 in good health and CMV-seronegative.

V and J are TRBV11-1 and TRBJ2-7, with 8 bases identical to TRBD1. J lost 3 bases, V lost 4 bases, and 8 bases had no gene match. The CDR3 covers 15 residues. From germline, CDR1 is SGHAT and CDR2 FQDESV (reference sequence). The CDR3 coding sequence is TGTGCCAGCAGCTCCCGACGGGACAGGATCTACGAGCAGTACTTC. Its protein product is CASSSRRDRIYEQYF.

A note on this clone: Its ends do not fully match the called genes, so a read error is possible. The chain joins TRBV11-1 to TRBJ2-7; TRBD1 matches at 10 bases. The CDR3 has 14 amino acids. Germline assignment: CDR1 SGHAT and CDR2 FQDESV (reference sequence). DNA of the CDR3: TGTGCCAGCAGGATGGGACAGGGGTCCTACGAACAGTACTTC. It codes for CASRMGQGSYEQYF. Full variable domain (missing parts from reference TRBV11-1 and TRBJ2-7): EAEVAQSPRYKITEKSQAVAFWCDPISGHATLYWYRQILGQGPELLVQFQDESVVDDSQLPKDRFSAERLKGVDSTLKIQPAELGDSAMYLCASRMGQGSYEQYFGPGTRLTVT.

The genes are TRBV11-2 and TRBJ1-1; D is unclear. Germline values: CDR1 SGHAT, CDR2 FQNNGV. Deletions cut 0 bases from V and 11 bases from J, with 10 bases between. The CDR3 runs to 12 residues. Here the CDR3 reads CASSLDRSRAFF. The CDR3 DNA is TGTGCCAGCAGCTTAGATCGAAGTCGGGCTTTCTTT.

The CDR3 DNA reads TGTGCCAGCAGCAAACCGGGACAGGAAACCGGGGAGCTGTTTTTT. It encodes CASSKPGQETGELFF. The chain is built from TRBV7-9 and TRBJ2-2, with 8 bases identical to TRBD1. J gave up 5 bases and V 5 bases, and 7 bases lay outside the gene matches. The CDR3 sequence is 15 residues long. Germline lookup yields CDR1 SEHNR and CDR2 FQNEAQ (reference sequence).

The chain combines TRBV28 with TRBJ2-7, with unresolved D. Trimming cost V 3 bases and J 2 bases, with 11 bases left between them. The CDR3 loop spans 14 amino acids. Germline CDR1 MDHEN, CDR2 SYDVKM. The CDR3 sequence: CASSLSVPAYEQYF. For the CDR3, the DNA is TGTGCCAGCAGTTTGTCGGTCCCCGCCTACGAGCAGTACTTC.

This rearrangement joins TRBV5-6 to TRBJ1-1, with 9 positions matching TRBD1. The CDR3 is 15 amino acids. J gave up 1 base and V 4 bases, and 5 bases lay outside the gene matches. The V gene's germline CDR1 is SGHDT and CDR2 YYEEEE. In DNA, the CDR3 is TGTGCCAGCAGCCGACAGGGGGTATGGAACACTGAAGCTTTCTTT. It specifies CASSRQGVWNTEAFF.

The chain combines TRBV11-2 with TRBJ1-3; 7 positions match TRBD1. J was trimmed by 4 bases and V by 5 bases; bases with no gene match: 11. Germline CDR1 and CDR2: SGHAT and FQNNGV. CDR3 size: 16 residues. CDR3 sequence: CASSPLAGGSGNTIYF. The DNA of the CDR3 is TGTGCCAGCAGCCCTTTGGCAGGGGGTTCAGGAAACACCATATATTTT.

V is TRBV27 and J is TRBJ2-1, with D perhaps TRBD1 (6 bases). The CDR3 loop spans 14 amino acids. Germline lookup yields CDR1 MNHEY and CDR2 SMNVEV (reference sequence). V lost 8 bases and J 7 bases, leaving 18 bases between the germline ends. This CDR3 is CASGLPPTGNEQFF. In DNA form, the CDR3 reads TGTGCCAGCGGCTTACCTCCCACAGGGAATGAGCAGTTCTTC.

This clone was detected only a few times. The chain has TRBV7-9 and TRBJ1-1, with TRBD1 identical over 9 bases. CDR1 SEHNR and CDR2 FQNEAQ come from the germline V gene (reference sequence). Trimming removed 5 bases from V and 7 bases from J; junction bases left unmatched: 11. CDR3 size: 15 residues. CDR3 amino acids: CASSQRRGTGNEAFF. The DNA of the CDR3 is TGTGCCAGCAGCCAGAGGCGGGGGACAGGGAATGAAGCTTTCTTT.

The chain uses TRBV7-6 and TRBJ1-1, with D maybe TRBD1 (6 bases). The V gene lost 5 bases and the J gene lost 1 base, with 11 bases spanning the gap. Germline values: CDR1 SGHVS, CDR2 FNYEAQ. The CDR3 is 14 amino acids. CDR3 residues: CASSLMGQNTEAFF. The CDR3 DNA is TGTGCCAGCAGCCTTATGGGACAGAACACTGAAGCTTTCTTT.

This chain joins TRBV18 and TRBJ2-1; TRBD1 matches at 9 bases. With V trimmed by 8 bases and J by 8 bases, 13 bases remained unmatched. Germline V gene sequence: CDR1 KGHSH, CDR2 LQKENI. CDR3 size: 15 residues. CDR3 bases: TGTGCCAGCACCGAAGAGACAGGGGGACGTGATGAGCAGTTCTTC. It codes for CASTEETGGRDEQFF.

This clone was seen a single time. J is TRBJ2-7 and V is TRBV28, with 8 positions matching TRBD1. The CDR3 covers 13 residues. V shed 6 bases and J 3 bases; nucleotides not matched to a gene: 4. From germline, CDR1 is MDHEN and CDR2 SYDVKM. The CDR3: CASRPGQGYEQYF. The CDR3 bases are TGTGCCAGCAGGCCAGGACAGGGCTACGAGCAGTACTTC. Full variable domain (outside the CDR3, taken from reference TRBV28 and TRBJ2-7): DVKVTQSSRYLVKRTGEKVFLECVQDMDHENMFWYRQDPGLGLRLIYFSYDVKMKEKGDIPEGYSVSREKKERFSLILESASTNQTSMYLCASRPGQGYEQYFGPGTRLTVT.

V and J are TRBV6-5 and TRBJ2-7; 8 nucleotides match TRBD1. From germline, CDR1 is MNHEY and CDR2 SVGAGI. V was pared by 5 bases and J by 5 bases, with 8 bases of the junction left unmatched. The CDR3 loop spans 14 amino acids. CDR3 protein: CASSPPGQANEQYF. CDR3 nucleotide sequence: TGTGCCAGCAGTCCCCCGGGACAGGCAAACGAGCAGTACTTC.

About this clone itself: In the same sample, other DNA sequences code for this CDR3. This chain links TRBV7-3 with TRBJ2-5, with D perhaps TRBD2 (5 bases). Germline V gene sequence: CDR1 SGHTA, CDR2 FQGTGA. CDR3 length equals 13 residues. The V gene lost 5 bases and the J gene lost 2 bases, with 9 bases spanning the gap. The CDR3 spells CASSLGIQETQYF. CDR3 coding DNA: TGTGCCAGCAGCCTCGGGATACAAGAGACCCAGTACTTC.

The genes are TRBV28 and TRBJ2-7; 14 nucleotides line up with TRBD2. After removal of 6 bases from V and 4 bases from J, the junction contained 5 bases not matched to a gene. The CDR3 is made up of 15 amino acids. Germline lookup yields CDR1 MDHEN and CDR2 SYDVKM. The CDR3 bases are TGTGCCAGCAGGTTCGGGACTAGCGGGAGTTACGAGCAGTACTTC. Its translation is CASRFGTSGSYEQYF.

This clone was counted between two and nine times. The rearrangement links TRBV7-9 to TRBJ2-1, with D perhaps matching TRBD1 (5 bases). The CDR3 length is 13 residues. Germline V lookup: CDR1 SEHNR, CDR2 FQNEAQ (reference sequence). Trimming shortened V by 0 bases and J by 8 bases, and 8 bases separated the two germline ends. DNA for the CDR3: TGTGCCAGCAGCTTAGCCAGGGCCGATGAGCAGTTCTTC. Protein: CASSLARADEQFF.

The chain uses TRBV4-1 and TRBJ1-4, with a possible D match to TRBD1 (5 bases). There are 14 residues in the CDR3. CDR1 and CDR2 from the germline V gene are MGHRA and YSYEKL. Deletions cut 6 bases from V and 8 bases from J, with 16 bases between. Here the CDR3 DNA reads TGCGCCAGCAGTCCACAGGCCGGTAGGGAAAAACTGTTTTTT. Protein: CASSPQAGREKLFF.

This clone is a singleton in its sample. This sequence joins TRBV5-1 and TRBJ1-6, with TRBD1 matching 10 bases. V gave up 2 bases and J gave up 5 bases; unmatched junction bases: 1. The CDR3 contains 15 residues. Germline V gene data show CDR1 as SGHRS and CDR2 as YFSETQ. CDR3 in amino acids: CASSFGTGDNSPLHF. CDR3 bases: TGCGCCAGCAGCTTCGGGACAGGGGATAATTCACCCCTCCACTTT.

The V gene is TRBV6-6, the J gene TRBJ2-7; 8 bases align to TRBD1. CDR1 and CDR2 from the germline V gene are MNHNY and SVGAGI (reference sequence). CDR3 size: 12 residues. Trimming cost V 0 bases and J 13 bases; bases outside gene matches: 5. The CDR3 loop reads CASSYSSGQAYF. CDR3 coding DNA: TGTGCCAGCAGTTACTCCTCGGGACAGGCTTACTTC.

The V call is TRBV2, the J call TRBJ1-2; 8 positions match TRBD1. Germline V lookup: CDR1 SNHLY, CDR2 FYNNEI. With V trimmed by 5 bases and J by 0 bases, 5 bases remained unmatched. This CDR3 contains 15 residues. The CDR3 reads CASSFRTGTNYGYTF. DNA for the CDR3: TGTGCCAGCAGTTTTCGGACAGGGACTAACTATGGCTACACCTTC.

The rearrangement links TRBV27 to TRBJ1-1; a weak D match, TRBD1 (5 bases). The CDR3 is made up of 16 amino acids. From germline, CDR1 is MNHEY and CDR2 SMNVEV (reference sequence). Trimming stripped 6 bases from V and 2 bases from J, with 19 bases between. CDR3 sequence reads: CASRRSEGHLNTEAFF. The CDR3, as DNA: TGTGCCAGCAGGCGATCCGAAGGACACTTAAACACTGAAGCTTTCTTT.

In its sample, this clone was seen once. The chain is built from TRBV14 and TRBJ2-5, with a weak D call TRBD1 (6 bases). Between the trimmed V and J ends, which lost 2 bases and 5 bases, there was a span of 15 bases. The CDR3 spans 15 residues. Looked up from germline, CDR1 is SGHDN and CDR2 is FVKESK. The chain's CDR3 is CASSQYRALMETQYF. CDR3 nucleotide sequence: TGTGCCAGCAGCCAATACAGGGCTTTGATGGAGACCCAGTACTTC. The full variable domain, its missing parts supplied by reference TRBV14 and TRBJ2-5, is EAGVTQFPSHSVIEKGQTVTLRCDPISGHDNLYWYRRVMGKEIKFLLHFVKESKQDESGMPNNRFLAERTGGTYSTLKVQPAELEDSGVYFCASSQYRALMETQYFGPGTRLLVL.

This sequence joins TRBV7-6 and TRBJ2-7; perhaps TRBD2 as D (6 bases). Germline V lookup: CDR1 SGHVS, CDR2 FNYEAQ. V shed 4 bases and J shed 5 bases, with 15 bases lying between them. This CDR3 spans 14 amino acids. CDR3 DNA sequence: TGTGCCAGCAGCTCCTGGGGTGGGGAGGACGAGCAGTACTTC. This encodes CASSSWGGEDEQYF. The variable domain in full, completed from reference TRBV7-6 and TRBJ2-7, reads GAGVSQSPRYKVTKRGQDVALRCDPISGHVSLYWYRQALGQGPEFLTYFNYEAQQDKSGLPNDRFSAERPEGSISTLTIQRTEQRDSAMYRCASSSWGGEDEQYFGPGTRLTVT.

The chain couples TRBV5-1 to TRBJ2-5; 8 bases match TRBD1. CDR3 length: 13 residues. Trimming at V came to 7 bases and at J to 2 bases, leaving 4 bases not matched to a gene. Germline loops: CDR1 SGHRS, CDR2 YFSETQ. The CDR3 protein is CASLGQGQETQYF. The CDR3 nucleotides read TGCGCCAGCTTAGGACAGGGACAAGAGACCCAGTACTTC.

The rearrangement links TRBV2 to TRBJ2-1; TRBD2 aligns across 11 bases. The CDR3 loop spans 14 amino acids. Germline V gives CDR1 SNHLY, CDR2 FYNNEI. The J segment lost 4 bases and the V segment lost 9 bases, leaving 5 bases of the junction unmatched. The CDR3 DNA sequence: TGTGCCAGTTCCGGGACTAGCGGATACAATGAGCAGTTCTTC. Residues: CASSGTSGYNEQFF.

This clone was seen once. The chain recombines TRBV5-4 with TRBJ2-7; 10 nucleotides agree with TRBD2. Germline values: CDR1 SGHNT, CDR2 YYREEE (reference sequence). J gave up 4 bases and V 0 bases, and 7 bases lay outside the gene matches. The CDR3 loop spans 16 amino acids. The CDR3 loop reads CASSLASGRAGYEQYF. CDR3 coding DNA: TGTGCCAGCAGCTTGGCGAGCGGGAGGGCTGGGTACGAGCAGTACTTC.